This T cell receptor beta chain is from a study of T cells in Graves' hyperthyroidism and ophthalmopathy. J gave up 3 bases and V 4 bases, and 2 bases lay outside the gene matches. The CDR3 consists of 13 residues. Germline V lookup: CDR1 SGHAT, CDR2 FQNNGV. This clonotype appeared many times. Amplification of TCR beta CDR3 regions was performed using RNA transcripts as template. The HTBI set primed first-round TCR CDR3 RT-PCR. TCRdb re-analysed the multiplex PCR reads in MiXCR, keeping a single row per CDR3 protein. The data hold some 650,000 distinct CDR3 sequences, with roughly 15% observed a single time.

What was sequenced was blood. The TCR originated in a woman between 35 and 50 years old with Graves' ophthalmopathy. The rearrangement links TRBV11-2 to TRBJ2-7, with 8 bases identical to TRBD1. The CDR3 protein is CASSSGTGYEQYF. The CDR3, as DNA: TGTGCCAGCAGCTCAGGGACAGGCTACGAGCAGTACTTC.